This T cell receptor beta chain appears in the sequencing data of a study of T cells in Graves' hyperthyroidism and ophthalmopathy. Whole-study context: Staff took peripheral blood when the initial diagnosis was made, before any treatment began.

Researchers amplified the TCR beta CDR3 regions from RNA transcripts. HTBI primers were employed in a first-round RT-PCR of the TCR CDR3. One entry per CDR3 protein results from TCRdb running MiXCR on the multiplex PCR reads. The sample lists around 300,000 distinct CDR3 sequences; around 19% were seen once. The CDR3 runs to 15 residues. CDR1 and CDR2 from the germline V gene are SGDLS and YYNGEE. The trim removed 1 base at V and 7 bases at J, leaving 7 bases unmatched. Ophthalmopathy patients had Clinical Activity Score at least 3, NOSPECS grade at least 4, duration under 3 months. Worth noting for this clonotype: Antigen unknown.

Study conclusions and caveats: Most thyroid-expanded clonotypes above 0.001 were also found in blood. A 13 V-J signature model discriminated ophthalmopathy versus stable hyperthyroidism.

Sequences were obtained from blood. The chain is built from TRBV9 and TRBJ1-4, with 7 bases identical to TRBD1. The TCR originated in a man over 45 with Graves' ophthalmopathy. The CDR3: CASSVRQGGGEKLFF. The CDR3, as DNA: TGTGCCAGCAGCGTACGACAGGGAGGGGGTGAAAAACTGTTTTTT.